This TCR beta chain stems from a study of cytomegalovirus exposure and HLA in healthy donors. Points from the study as a whole: Previous analysis showed most TCR beta V segments were productive about 87% or about 30% of the time. CMV serostatus alone was available as immune exposure information.

Turning to this clone: Its antigen is not known.

The donors comprised healthy bone marrow donors. This CDR3 is built from 17 residues. Germline CDR1 reads WNHNN; CDR2 reads SYGVQD (reference sequence). J lost 4 bases, V lost 5 bases, and 12 bases had no gene match. The PCR ran on 60 Vbeta and 13 Jbeta primers. Here immunoSEQ multiplex PCR was the method, and the copy in TCRdb shows in-frame clones only, minus some. The data hold approximately 170,000 clones, with 65% to 70% observed a single time. The sequenced sample was PBMCs. The chain uses TRBV10-1 and TRBJ2-1, with 9 bases identical to TRBD2. This TCR derives from a young woman in good health and CMV-seropositive. The CDR3 coding sequence is TGCGCCAGCAGTAAGGGGCTAGCGGGGACTTTTTACAATGAGCAGTTCTTC. Translation: CASSKGLAGTFYNEQFF.